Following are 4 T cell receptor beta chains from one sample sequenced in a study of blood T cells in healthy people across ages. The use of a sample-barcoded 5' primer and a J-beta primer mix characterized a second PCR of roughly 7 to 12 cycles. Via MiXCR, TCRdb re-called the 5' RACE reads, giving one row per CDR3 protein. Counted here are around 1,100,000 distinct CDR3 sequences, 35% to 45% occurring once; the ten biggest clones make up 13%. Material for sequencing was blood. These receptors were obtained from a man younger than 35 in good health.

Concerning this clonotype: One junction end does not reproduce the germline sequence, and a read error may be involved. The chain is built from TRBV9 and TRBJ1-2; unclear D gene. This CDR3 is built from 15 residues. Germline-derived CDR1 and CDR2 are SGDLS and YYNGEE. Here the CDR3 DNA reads TGTGCCAACAGCGTAGGTTATGGGAACGACTATGGCTACACCTTC. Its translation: CANSVGYGNDYGYTF.

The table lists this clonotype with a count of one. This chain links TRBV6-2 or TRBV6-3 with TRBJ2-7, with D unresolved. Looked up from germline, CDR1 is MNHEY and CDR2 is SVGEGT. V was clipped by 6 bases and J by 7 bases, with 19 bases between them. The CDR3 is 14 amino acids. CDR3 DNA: TGTGCCAGCAGCCCAAACAACCTCTTACATGAGCAGTACTTC. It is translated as CASSPNNLLHEQYF.

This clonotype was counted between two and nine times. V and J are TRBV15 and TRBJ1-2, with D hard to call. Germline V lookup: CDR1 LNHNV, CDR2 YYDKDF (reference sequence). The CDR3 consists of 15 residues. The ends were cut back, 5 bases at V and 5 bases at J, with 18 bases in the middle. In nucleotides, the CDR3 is TGTGCCACCAGCCGAGGGAAAGGCCACCGTTATGGCTACACCTTC. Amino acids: CATSRGKGHRYGYTF.

The CDR3 DNA sequence: TGTGCCAGCAGCTTAGCCAGGGTTGACTATGGCTACACCTTC. It specifies CASSLARVDYGYTF. The chain uses TRBV7-8 and TRBJ1-2, with D perhaps matching TRBD1 (5 bases). The CDR3 sequence is 14 residues long. The germline V gene has CDR1 SGHVS and CDR2 FQNEAQ. V lost 0 bases and J 3 bases, leaving 8 bases between the germline ends.